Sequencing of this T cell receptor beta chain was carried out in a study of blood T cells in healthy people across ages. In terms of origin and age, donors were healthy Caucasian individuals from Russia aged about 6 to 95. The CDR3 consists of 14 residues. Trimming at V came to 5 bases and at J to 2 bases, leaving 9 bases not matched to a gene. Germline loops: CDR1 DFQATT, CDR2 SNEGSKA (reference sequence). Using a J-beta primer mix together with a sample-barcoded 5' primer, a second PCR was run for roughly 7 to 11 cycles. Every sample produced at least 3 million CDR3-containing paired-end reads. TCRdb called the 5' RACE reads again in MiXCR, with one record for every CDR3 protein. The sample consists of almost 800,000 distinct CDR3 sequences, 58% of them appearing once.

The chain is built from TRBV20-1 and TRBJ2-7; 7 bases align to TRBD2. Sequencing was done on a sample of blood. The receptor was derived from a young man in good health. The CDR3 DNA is TGCAGTGCTGTTCGGGCTAGCGGAACCTACGAGCAGTACTTC. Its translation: CSAVRASGTYEQYF.